Given below is one T cell receptor (beta chain) in context. What this receptor recognizes is not known. Base qualities are missing; no much larger clone stands one base away. Using the deep immunoSEQ assay, TCR CDR3 regions were amplified from genomic DNA by multiplex PCR. Extracted genomic DNA from each cell subset was distributed evenly across all wells of several immunoSEQ 96-well plates, and each plate was treated as a replicate. For sorted subsets, 150 to 200 ng genomic DNA, equal to tens of thousands of T cell genomes, was loaded into each replicate PCR. Purified libraries were measured with a Qubit 3.0 fluorometer, size-checked on a Bioanalyzer 2100, and measured again with the KAPA Library Quantification kit. A separate single-read 150-cycle Illumina NextSeq 550 flow cell was used to sequence each immunoSEQ 96-well plate. As for the original processing: Because only junctional sequences without quality scores were contained in the immunoSEQ output, filtering matching that applied to full-length reads could not be performed. To assign V/J genes and CDR3, sequences were annotated using PyIR, a Python wrapper for IgBLAST v1.9, with IMGT germline references. Reads with weak V/J assignments (E-value above 1e-6), missing CDR3, stop codons, out-of-frame junctions, or ambiguous translated residues were removed. V3J clonotypes were defined by identical inferred V gene, J gene, and CDR3 amino acid sequence. Percentage overlap between repertoires was computed as shared unique clonotypes divided by the size of the smaller repertoire. Three approaches were used to assess repertoire richness: RTK rarefaction, the Chao1 estimator, and Recon v2.1 estimates of unobserved clonotypes. Generation probabilities were computed with OLGA for all TCRbeta clonotypes obtained by the gDNA method from several donors. TCRdb obtained this table from immuneACCESS and retained in-frame rearrangements with V and J assigned. These tables miss some clones; where compared with another copy, unresolved V genes account for less than half of the shortfall, and the remainder is unexplained. The V and J calls and the clone size are those of that table, but D and trimming were determined from the DNA. Within this sample are 2 million to 2.5 million clones, with approximately 96% of them counted one time only. The ten largest clones take up around 0.13% of the sample.

The data were obtained in a study of shared clonotypes between healthy human individuals (dated by TCRdb to about 2020). General notes on the study: The cohort comprised a couple of women and a few men aged 18 to 49 years. For each donor, CD4 naive and CD4 memory were each given three plates, CD8 naive was given two plates, and CD8 memory was given one plate. The study deeply sequenced blood TCR repertoires of about 5 healthy adults to estimate repertoire size and the extent of clonotype sharing between individuals. Different laboratories and diverse techniques were used to prepare libraries and sequence TCR repertoires, to increase sequencing depth and limit assay-specific biases. Leukapheresis yielded between about 0.9 and 9 billion PBMCs per donor. Results the study describes overall, beyond this receptor: Even with the large sequencing depth, rarefaction of the sorted-subset datasets indicated that sequencing was incomplete. Compared with non-shared clonotypes, clonotypes shared by all four sorted-subset donors had higher generation probabilities. The small number of donors limited the genetic and exposure-history diversity represented. Naive subsets generally had larger estimated clonotype richness than memory subsets did. Pairwise subsampling indicated that sequencing depth was expected to affect the degree of clonotype sharing among donors. Sampling was restricted to blood, and TCR repertoires in tissue are likely to differ from TCR repertoires in blood. Across a few donors, 5% to 6% of naive CD4, around 3.5% of naive CD8, approximately 2.5% of memory CD4, and over 0.35% of memory CD8 clonotypes were shared.

Healthy HIV-negative adults with no recently reported acute infections or vaccinations were included as donors. Every donor was a Caucasian adult residing in Nashville, Tennessee, USA. Magnetic negative selection was used to enrich CD4+ T cells, after which naive cells were positively selected on CD45RA and the negative fraction became the memory subset. Blood was obtained by leukapheresis, after which PBMCs were separated by Ficoll-Histopaque density gradient centrifugation and cryopreserved in liquid nitrogen vapor phase. Analytical flow cytometry was used to check the purity and quantity of every magnetically sorted T cell population. From each sorted fraction, genomic DNA was isolated and quantified by UV absorbance on a Nanodrop 2000c. The TCR comes from a man aged 18 to 29 in good health. The source material was naive CD4+ T cells sorted from blood. The cell subset or site label, read with the paper, signifies: CD45RA+ positively selected.

In nucleotide form, the sequence is TGTGCCAGCAGTCACAGGGGAAACACCATATATTTT. Its product reads: CASSHRGNTIYF. The chain joins TRBV6-1 to TRBJ1-3, and the D gene may be TRBD1, 5 bases matching. For CDR1 and CDR2, the germline V gene lists MNHNS and SASEGT. V is clipped by 5 bases and J by 4 bases, and the sequence between their germline boundaries is 6 bases long. The CDR3 goes from the cysteine to the phenylalanine over 12 residues. The retained sequence is limited to the CDR3, 36 bases, with the frame set at the first base.